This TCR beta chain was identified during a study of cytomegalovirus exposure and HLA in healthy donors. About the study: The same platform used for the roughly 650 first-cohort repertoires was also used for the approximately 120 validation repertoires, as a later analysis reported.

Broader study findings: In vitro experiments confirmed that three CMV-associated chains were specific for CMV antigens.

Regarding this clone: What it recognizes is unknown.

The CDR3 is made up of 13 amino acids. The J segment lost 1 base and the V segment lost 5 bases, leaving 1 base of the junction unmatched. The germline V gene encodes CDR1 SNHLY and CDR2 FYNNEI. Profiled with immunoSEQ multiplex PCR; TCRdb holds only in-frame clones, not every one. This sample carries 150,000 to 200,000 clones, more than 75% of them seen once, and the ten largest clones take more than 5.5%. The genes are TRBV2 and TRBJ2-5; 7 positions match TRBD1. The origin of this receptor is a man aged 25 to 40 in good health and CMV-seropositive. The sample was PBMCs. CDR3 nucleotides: TGTGCCAGCAGTCGGGACAGCCAAGAGACCCAGTACTTC. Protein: CASSRDSQETQYF.